This TCR beta chain was sequenced in a study of CD8+ T cells in alopecia areata. Study-wide findings and caveats: Scalp specimens additionally yield sequences from normal skin's resident alphabeta T cells. Relative to normal scalp, lesional scalp, especially alopecia totalis/universalis, showed higher clonality.

The treatment is: oral pan-JAK inhibitor, 5-10 mg twice daily. The sorting of PBMCs gave CD4+ and CD8+ T cells. CDR1 is LGHNA and CDR2 is YSLEER in the germline V gene. The CDR3 sequence is 13 residues long. The V end lost 2 bases, the J end lost 4 bases, and 5 bases lay between the germline ends. cDNA reverse transcribed from extracted RNA served as the sequencing template. Assay used: immunoSEQ multiplex PCR; TCRdb lists only in-frame clones, some missing. The table lists about 210,000 clones, under 70% of them singletons. The sample holds a few counts of this clone. Its antigen is still unknown. The sequencing used CD4+ T cells sorted from blood, collected at week 4, from a patient treated with tofacitinib. This sequence originates from a human donor with alopecia areata. This chain joins TRBV4-3 and TRBJ1-4; D ambiguous. The CDR3 DNA is TGCGCCAGCAGCCAACGGGGTAATGAAAAACTGTTTTTT. Translating gives CASSQRGNEKLFF.